A selection of T cell receptor beta chains follows, all from one sample in a study of OX40 agonist ivuxolimab in advanced cancers. Here immunoSEQ multiplex PCR was the method, and the copy in TCRdb shows in-frame clones only, minus some. The sample has about 35,000 clones, less than 85% seen once. This material consisted of CD4+ or CD8+ T cells sorted from blood, taken in a trial of the OX40 agonist ivuxolimab. Every receptor here comes from an adult with an advanced solid tumor such as melanoma, head and neck, liver or kidney cancer. Each CDR3 is given with its conserved first and last residue. The D gene is left open where the match is weak. Clone size is stated in some rows and not others, as once, few, many or a class when expanded.

V gene	J gene	D gene	clone size	CDR3 DNA	CDR3 protein
TRBV4-1	TRBJ1-4	-	-	TGCGCCAGCAGCCCTGGAATTAGGAGAAAGGAAAAACTGTTTTTT	CASSPGIRRKEKLFF
TRBV9	TRBJ2-3	-	-	TGTGCCAGCAGCGTAGATCCTGGAGGGTCCTCCGATACGCAGTATTTT	CASSVDPGGSSDTQYF
TRBV7-9	TRBJ2-6	TRBD1	-	TGTGCCAGCAGCCCGGACAGGGTTCGGGCCAACGTCCTGACTTTC	CASSPDRVRANVLTF
TRBV29-1	TRBJ1-2	-	-	TGCAGCTTAATACTCCCCGCTTCTGGCTACACCTTC	CSLILPASGYTF
TRBV6-6	TRBJ1-5	-	-	TGTGCCAGCAGGAGGGGGGGGAGCAATCAGCCCCAGCATTTT	CASRRGGSNQPQHF
TRBV7-9	TRBJ2-3	TRBD1	-	TGTGCCAGCAGCTTGGTGGGACAGGGTGCAGATACGCAGTATTTT	CASSLVGQGADTQYF
TRBV5-1	TRBJ2-2	-	once	TGCGCCAGCAGCGCAGACTCAGGGTTCACCGGGGAGCTGTTTTTT	CASSADSGFTGELFF
TRBV27	TRBJ2-3	TRBD2	-	TGTGCCAGCACGAGTCCTAGCGGGGGGATCGCAGATACGCAGTATTTT	CASTSPSGGIADTQYF
TRBV11-2	TRBJ2-2	-	-	TGTGCCAGCAGCTTAGATCCCGAGCCGAACACCGGGGAGCTGTTTTTT	CASSLDPEPNTGELFF
TRBV19	TRBJ1-1	-	few	TGTGCCAGTAGTATGGGGGAGGGGATTCACACTGAAGCTTTCTTT	CASSMGEGIHTEAFF
TRBV2	TRBJ1-2	-	-	TGTGCCAGCAGTGATATGGGTGGCTACACCTTC	CASSDMGGYTF
TRBV6-1	TRBJ2-7	-	-	TGTGCCAGCAGTGAAGCGCAGGGGGGCGAGCAGTACTTC	CASSEAQGGEQYF
TRBV29-1	TRBJ2-2	TRBD2	-	TGCAGCGTTGATAGCGGGGGGGCGACCGGGGAGCTGTTTTTT	CSVDSGGATGELFF
TRBV25-1	TRBJ1-1	-	-	TGTGCCAGCAGTCAAAACGGGCAGGGGCGGGCTGAAGCTTTCTTT	CASSQNGQGRAEAFF
TRBV5-1	TRBJ2-2	TRBD1	-	TGCGCCAGCAGCCGGGACAGGACCTCTCCCGGGGAGCTGTTTTTT	CASSRDRTSPGELFF
TRBV19	TRBJ1-6	TRBD1	-	TGTGCCAGTAGCGCGACAGGGCGACATAATTCACCCCTCCACTTT	CASSATGRHNSPLHF
TRBV7-7	TRBJ2-1	TRBD2	-	TGTGCCAGCAGCTCAGGCTCGGGGGGGCACAATGAGCAGTTCTTC	CASSSGSGGHNEQFF
TRBV7-8	TRBJ1-1	TRBD1	-	TGTGCCAGCAGCCCAAGGGTTGGGGCGACAGGGGCTGAAGCTTTCTTT	CASSPRVGATGAEAFF
TRBV27	TRBJ2-5	TRBD1	-	TGTGCCAGCAGTGCCTGGGACAGGGGGAGAGGGGAGACCCAGTACTTC	CASSAWDRGRGETQYF
TRBV6-5	TRBJ2-7	-	-	TGTGCCAGCAGTTACGCAGAGGGCGCTTTCCCCTACGAGCAGTACTTC	CASSYAEGAFPYEQYF
TRBV5-4	TRBJ1-4	TRBD1	few	TGTGCCAGCAGCCTCCGACAGGGAGGAGATGAAAAACTGTTTTTT	CASSLRQGGDEKLFF
TRBV11-2	TRBJ1-2	TRBD1	-	TGTGCCAGCAGCTCCTCCGGGACAGCCGGAGGCTACACCTTC	CASSSSGTAGGYTF
TRBV6-5	TRBJ1-6	-	few	TGTGCCAGCAGTTACTGGGGCAGGGTGAGTTCACCCCTCCACTTT	CASSYWGRVSSPLHF
TRBV10-2	TRBJ2-5	TRBD1	-	TGCGCCAGCAGTGGACAGGGGAGAGAGCAGTACTTC	CASSGQGREQYF
TRBV9	TRBJ1-1	TRBD1	-	TGTGCCAGCAGCCCAACGACAGGGTCGAATGAAGCTTTCTTT	CASSPTTGSNEAFF
TRBV30	TRBJ2-1	-	once	TGTGCCTGGAGTGGTCGTAGAGATGAGCAGTTCTTC	CAWSGRRDEQFF
TRBV5-4	TRBJ2-2	TRBD2	-	TGTGCCAGCAGGCCGACTAGCGGGGGGTTCACCGGGGAGCTGTTTTTT	CASRPTSGGFTGELFF
TRBV7-2	TRBJ1-2	-	few	TGTGCCAGCAGAACAAGAACAGGGATCTATGGCTACACCTTC	CASRTRTGIYGYTF
TRBV9	TRBJ2-5	TRBD2	-	TGTGCCAGCAGCGTAGCTCCTAGCGGGGAGACCCAGTACTTC	CASSVAPSGETQYF
TRBV9	TRBJ1-2	-	once	TGTGCCAGCAGCGCCGCTACGACGTATGGCTACACCTTC	CASSAATTYGYTF
TRBV11-2	TRBJ2-5	TRBD1	few	TGTGCCAGCAGCCTCGGGACAGGGCTGGAGACCCAGTACTTC	CASSLGTGLETQYF